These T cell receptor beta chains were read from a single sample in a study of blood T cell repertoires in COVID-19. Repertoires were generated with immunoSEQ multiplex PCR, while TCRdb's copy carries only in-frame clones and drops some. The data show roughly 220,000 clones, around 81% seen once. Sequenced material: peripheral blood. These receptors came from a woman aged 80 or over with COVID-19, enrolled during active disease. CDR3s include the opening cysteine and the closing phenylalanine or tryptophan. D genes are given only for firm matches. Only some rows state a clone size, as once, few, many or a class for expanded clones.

CASSTNTGGVEYF | TGTGCCAGCAGTACAAACACAGGGGGAGTGGAGTATTTT | TRBV2 | NA | TRBD1 | TRBJ2-3
CASTPVAGGGETQYF | TGTGCCAGCACACCGGTAGCGGGAGGGGGAGAGACCCAGTACTTC | TRBV5-4 | NA | TRBD2 | TRBJ2-5
CARHPGSYEQYF | TGTGCCAGGCACCCCGGGAGCTACGAGCAGTACTTC | TRBV19 | NA | NA | TRBJ2-7
CASGPQSPQYF | TGTGCTAGTGGTCCCCAAAGCCCGCAGTATTTT | TRBV12-5 | NA | NA | TRBJ2-3
CASGLTQFF | TGTGCCAGCGGACTCACACAGTTCTTC | TRBV11-2 | NA | NA | TRBJ2-1
CASSPGVSNSPLHF | TGTGCCAGCAGTCCAGGGGTTAGTAATTCACCCCTCCACTTT | TRBV6-5 | few | NA | TRBJ1-6
CAISVGSGGALSTQYF | TGTGCCATCAGTGTGGGTAGCGGGGGCGCCCTTTCGACCCAGTACTTC | TRBV10-3 | NA | TRBD2 | TRBJ2-5
CASSPRTGPYGYTF | TGTGCCAGCAGCCCCCGGACAGGGCCCTATGGCTACACCTTC | TRBV7-9 | NA | TRBD1 | TRBJ1-2
CARSGGGGAHEQYF | TGCGCCCGCAGCGGGGGGGGCGGGGCCCACGAGCAGTACTTC | TRBV5-1 | NA | TRBD2 | TRBJ2-7
CAISERDEQYF | TGTGCCATCAGTGAGCGGGACGAGCAGTACTTC | TRBV10-3 | NA | NA | TRBJ2-7
CASSVALNTGELFF | TGTGCCAGCAGCGTGGCTCTGAACACCGGGGAGCTGTTTTTT | TRBV5-4 | NA | NA | TRBJ2-2
CASSKEGQGTDTQYF | TGTGCCAGCAGCAAAGAGGGACAGGGGACAGATACGCAGTATTTT | TRBV7-3 | NA | TRBD1 | TRBJ2-3
CASSVGEGTAQPQHF | TGTGCCAGCAGCGTAGGGGAGGGGACGGCTCAGCCCCAGCATTTT | TRBV9 | NA | NA | TRBJ1-5
CASTPRGHEQFF | TGTGCCAGCACTCCCAGGGGCCATGAGCAGTTCTTC | TRBV7-9 | NA | NA | TRBJ2-1
CASSLPGNSYEQYF | TGTGCCAGCAGCTTACCAGGGAACTCCTACGAGCAGTACTTC | TRBV5-6 | NA | NA | TRBJ2-7
CAISEGRGRGYTF | TGTGCCATCAGTGAGGGCAGGGGGCGCGGCTACACCTTC | TRBV10-3 | NA | TRBD1 | TRBJ1-2
CASSYRTSGGSYYEQYF | TGCGCCAGCAGCTATAGGACTAGCGGGGGTTCATACTACGAGCAGTACTTC | TRBV5-1 | NA | TRBD2 | TRBJ2-7
CASSPPGLSYEQYF | TGTGCCAGTAGTCCTCCGGGACTTTCCTACGAGCAGTACTTC | TRBV19 | NA | NA | TRBJ2-7
CASSCRQGRARLTLHF | TGTGCCAGCAGCTGTAGACAGGGCCGAGCGAGGTTAACCCTCCACTTT | TRBV11-3 | NA | TRBD1 | TRBJ1-6
CASSQDIRVEAFF | TGTGCCAGCAGCCAAGATATTCGCGTCGAAGCTTTCTTT | TRBV3-1/TRBV3-2 | NA | NA | TRBJ1-1
CASSSGADPRTQYF | TGTGCCAGCAGTTCTGGGGCGGACCCCAGAACCCAGTACTTC | TRBV6-5 | NA | NA | TRBJ2-5
CASRGREETQYF | TGTGCCAGCAGGGGGCGTGAAGAGACCCAGTACTTC | TRBV27 | few | NA | TRBJ2-5
CASSHLPGQGAYEQYF | TGCGCCAGCAGCCACCTTCCGGGACAGGGGGCCTACGAGCAGTACTTC | TRBV4-1 | NA | TRBD1 | TRBJ2-7
CASSSEGWSYEQYF | TGTGCCAGTAGTTCGGAGGGGTGGTCCTACGAGCAGTACTTC | TRBV19 | NA | NA | TRBJ2-7
CASSYSSTGELFF | TGTGCCAGCAGTTACTCTAGCACCGGGGAGCTGTTTTTT | TRBV6-5 | once | NA | TRBJ2-2
CASSLAGRSTDTQYF | TGTGCCAGCAGCTTAGCAGGGAGGAGCACAGATACGCAGTATTTT | TRBV7-9 | NA | NA | TRBJ2-3
CASSQDDSNSLAKNIQYF | TGTGCCAGCAGCCAAGATGACAGCAATTCGTTAGCCAAAAACATTCAGTACTTC | TRBV3-1/TRBV3-2 | NA | NA | TRBJ2-4
CASSPLAGGLIGETQYF | TGTGCCAGCAGCCCACTAGCGGGGGGGCTTATCGGGGAGACCCAGTACTTC | TRBV7-6 | NA | TRBD2 | TRBJ2-5
CASTRKDRKNEKLFF | TGTGCCAGCACCAGGAAGGACAGGAAGAATGAAAAACTGTTTTTT | TRBV5-4 | once | TRBD1 | TRBJ1-4
CASSGGERKISGYTF | TGTGCCAGCAGCGGGGGGGAACGGAAAATTTCTGGCTACACCTTC | TRBV11-1 | NA | NA | TRBJ1-2
CASSPLAEETQYF | TGTGCCAGCTCACCACTAGCGGAAGAGACCCAGTACTTC | TRBV18 | once | NA | TRBJ2-5
CASRNRANYGYTF | TGTGCCAGCAGGAACCGAGCTAACTATGGCTACACCTTC | TRBV27 | few | NA | TRBJ1-2
CSVEGREGYNEQFF | TGCAGCGTTGAGGGCAGGGAGGGATACAATGAGCAGTTCTTC | TRBV29-1 | NA | TRBD2 | TRBJ2-1
CASSEAPGGNTEAFF | TGTGCCAGCAGTGAAGCGCCAGGGGGGAACACTGAAGCTTTCTTT | TRBV6-1 | NA | TRBD1 | TRBJ1-1
CASSSGGYGYTF | TGTGCCAGCAGCTCGGGAGGCTATGGCTACACCTTC | TRBV7-2 | NA | NA | TRBJ1-2
CAISESWLYRYGYTF | TGTGCCATCAGTGAGTCTTGGCTGTACAGGTATGGCTACACCTTC | TRBV10-3 | NA | NA | TRBJ1-2
CASRVRLAGYNEQFF | TGTGCCAGCAGGGTTAGACTAGCGGGTTACAATGAGCAGTTCTTC | TRBV7-2 | NA | TRBD2 | TRBJ2-1
CASTDRVYGYTF | TGTGCCAGCACGGACAGGGTCTATGGCTACACCTTC | TRBV19 | NA | TRBD1 | TRBJ1-2
CASSESWREPYLGYTF | TGTGCCAGCAGTGAAAGTTGGAGGGAGCCTTATCTGGGCTACACCTTC | TRBV6-1 | NA | NA | TRBJ1-2
CASSSQLNTIYF | TGTGCCAGCAGCTCCCAACTAAACACCATATATTTT | TRBV3-1/TRBV3-2 | NA | NA | TRBJ1-3
CASSRLVGGLGGYTF | TGCGCCAGCAGCCGATTGGTCGGCGGGTTGGGCGGCTACACCTTC | TRBV4-1 | NA | NA | TRBJ1-2
CASSPDYEQYF | TGTGCCAGCAGCCCAGACTACGAGCAGTACTTC | TRBV7-2 | NA | NA | TRBJ2-7
CASSPGQGSSNEQFF | TGTGCCAGCAGCCCGGGACAGGGTTCGTCCAATGAGCAGTTCTTC | TRBV3-1/TRBV3-2 | few | TRBD1 | TRBJ2-1
CASSPSSQGTGNTIYF | TGTGCCAGCAGCCCTTCGTCCCAGGGCACTGGAAACACCATATATTTT | TRBV5-5 | NA | NA | TRBJ1-3
CASSLTGRLGGSSYNEQFF | TGTGCCAGCTCACTGACCGGAAGACTTGGGGGGAGCTCCTACAATGAGCAGTTCTTC | TRBV18 | NA | NA | TRBJ2-1
CSASEGLAGGDEQFF | TGCAGTGCTAGTGAGGGACTAGCGGGAGGGGATGAGCAGTTCTTC | TRBV20-1 | NA | TRBD2 | TRBJ2-1
CASSFQGMATQYF | TGTGCCAGCAGTTTTCAGGGGATGGCGACCCAGTACTTC | TRBV12-3/TRBV12-4 | NA | NA | TRBJ2-5
CASSKKSQGRGGYEQYF | TGTGCCAGCAGCAAAAAGTCCCAGGGCCGGGGAGGCTACGAGCAGTACTTC | TRBV21-1 | NA | NA | TRBJ2-7
CASNVGLAGTGELFF | TGTGCCAGTAATGTCGGACTAGCGGGCACCGGGGAGCTGTTTTTT | TRBV19 | NA | TRBD2 | TRBJ2-2
CATSVQGIDTQYF | TGTGCCACCAGTGTCCAGGGCATAGATACGCAGTATTTT | TRBV24-1 | NA | NA | TRBJ2-3
CAWGPGPLHF | TGTGCCTGGGGCCCCGGACCCCTCCACTTT | TRBV30 | NA | NA | TRBJ1-6
CASSPGGGLAGGYEQYF | TGCGCCAGCAGCCCCGGAGGGGGACTAGCGGGAGGGTACGAGCAGTACTTC | TRBV4-3 | once | TRBD2 | TRBJ2-7
CASSSRGQGNYGYTF | TGTGCCAGTAGTTCAAGAGGACAGGGGAACTATGGCTACACCTTC | TRBV19 | few | TRBD1 | TRBJ1-2
CASVGREGGTYNEQFF | TGCGCCAGCGTGGGGCGGGAAGGGGGCACCTACAATGAGCAGTTCTTC | TRBV5-1 | once | NA | TRBJ2-1
CAWDRGILEQYF | TGTGCCTGGGACAGGGGGATACTCGAGCAGTACTTC | TRBV30 | NA | TRBD1 | TRBJ2-7
CASSGDREQPQHF | TGTGCCAGTAGTGGTGACCGGGAGCAGCCCCAGCATTTT | TRBV19 | NA | NA | TRBJ1-5
CASSPSFVEAFF | TGTGCCAGCAGCCCCTCCTTTGTTGAAGCTTTCTTT | TRBV7-2 | NA | NA | TRBJ1-1